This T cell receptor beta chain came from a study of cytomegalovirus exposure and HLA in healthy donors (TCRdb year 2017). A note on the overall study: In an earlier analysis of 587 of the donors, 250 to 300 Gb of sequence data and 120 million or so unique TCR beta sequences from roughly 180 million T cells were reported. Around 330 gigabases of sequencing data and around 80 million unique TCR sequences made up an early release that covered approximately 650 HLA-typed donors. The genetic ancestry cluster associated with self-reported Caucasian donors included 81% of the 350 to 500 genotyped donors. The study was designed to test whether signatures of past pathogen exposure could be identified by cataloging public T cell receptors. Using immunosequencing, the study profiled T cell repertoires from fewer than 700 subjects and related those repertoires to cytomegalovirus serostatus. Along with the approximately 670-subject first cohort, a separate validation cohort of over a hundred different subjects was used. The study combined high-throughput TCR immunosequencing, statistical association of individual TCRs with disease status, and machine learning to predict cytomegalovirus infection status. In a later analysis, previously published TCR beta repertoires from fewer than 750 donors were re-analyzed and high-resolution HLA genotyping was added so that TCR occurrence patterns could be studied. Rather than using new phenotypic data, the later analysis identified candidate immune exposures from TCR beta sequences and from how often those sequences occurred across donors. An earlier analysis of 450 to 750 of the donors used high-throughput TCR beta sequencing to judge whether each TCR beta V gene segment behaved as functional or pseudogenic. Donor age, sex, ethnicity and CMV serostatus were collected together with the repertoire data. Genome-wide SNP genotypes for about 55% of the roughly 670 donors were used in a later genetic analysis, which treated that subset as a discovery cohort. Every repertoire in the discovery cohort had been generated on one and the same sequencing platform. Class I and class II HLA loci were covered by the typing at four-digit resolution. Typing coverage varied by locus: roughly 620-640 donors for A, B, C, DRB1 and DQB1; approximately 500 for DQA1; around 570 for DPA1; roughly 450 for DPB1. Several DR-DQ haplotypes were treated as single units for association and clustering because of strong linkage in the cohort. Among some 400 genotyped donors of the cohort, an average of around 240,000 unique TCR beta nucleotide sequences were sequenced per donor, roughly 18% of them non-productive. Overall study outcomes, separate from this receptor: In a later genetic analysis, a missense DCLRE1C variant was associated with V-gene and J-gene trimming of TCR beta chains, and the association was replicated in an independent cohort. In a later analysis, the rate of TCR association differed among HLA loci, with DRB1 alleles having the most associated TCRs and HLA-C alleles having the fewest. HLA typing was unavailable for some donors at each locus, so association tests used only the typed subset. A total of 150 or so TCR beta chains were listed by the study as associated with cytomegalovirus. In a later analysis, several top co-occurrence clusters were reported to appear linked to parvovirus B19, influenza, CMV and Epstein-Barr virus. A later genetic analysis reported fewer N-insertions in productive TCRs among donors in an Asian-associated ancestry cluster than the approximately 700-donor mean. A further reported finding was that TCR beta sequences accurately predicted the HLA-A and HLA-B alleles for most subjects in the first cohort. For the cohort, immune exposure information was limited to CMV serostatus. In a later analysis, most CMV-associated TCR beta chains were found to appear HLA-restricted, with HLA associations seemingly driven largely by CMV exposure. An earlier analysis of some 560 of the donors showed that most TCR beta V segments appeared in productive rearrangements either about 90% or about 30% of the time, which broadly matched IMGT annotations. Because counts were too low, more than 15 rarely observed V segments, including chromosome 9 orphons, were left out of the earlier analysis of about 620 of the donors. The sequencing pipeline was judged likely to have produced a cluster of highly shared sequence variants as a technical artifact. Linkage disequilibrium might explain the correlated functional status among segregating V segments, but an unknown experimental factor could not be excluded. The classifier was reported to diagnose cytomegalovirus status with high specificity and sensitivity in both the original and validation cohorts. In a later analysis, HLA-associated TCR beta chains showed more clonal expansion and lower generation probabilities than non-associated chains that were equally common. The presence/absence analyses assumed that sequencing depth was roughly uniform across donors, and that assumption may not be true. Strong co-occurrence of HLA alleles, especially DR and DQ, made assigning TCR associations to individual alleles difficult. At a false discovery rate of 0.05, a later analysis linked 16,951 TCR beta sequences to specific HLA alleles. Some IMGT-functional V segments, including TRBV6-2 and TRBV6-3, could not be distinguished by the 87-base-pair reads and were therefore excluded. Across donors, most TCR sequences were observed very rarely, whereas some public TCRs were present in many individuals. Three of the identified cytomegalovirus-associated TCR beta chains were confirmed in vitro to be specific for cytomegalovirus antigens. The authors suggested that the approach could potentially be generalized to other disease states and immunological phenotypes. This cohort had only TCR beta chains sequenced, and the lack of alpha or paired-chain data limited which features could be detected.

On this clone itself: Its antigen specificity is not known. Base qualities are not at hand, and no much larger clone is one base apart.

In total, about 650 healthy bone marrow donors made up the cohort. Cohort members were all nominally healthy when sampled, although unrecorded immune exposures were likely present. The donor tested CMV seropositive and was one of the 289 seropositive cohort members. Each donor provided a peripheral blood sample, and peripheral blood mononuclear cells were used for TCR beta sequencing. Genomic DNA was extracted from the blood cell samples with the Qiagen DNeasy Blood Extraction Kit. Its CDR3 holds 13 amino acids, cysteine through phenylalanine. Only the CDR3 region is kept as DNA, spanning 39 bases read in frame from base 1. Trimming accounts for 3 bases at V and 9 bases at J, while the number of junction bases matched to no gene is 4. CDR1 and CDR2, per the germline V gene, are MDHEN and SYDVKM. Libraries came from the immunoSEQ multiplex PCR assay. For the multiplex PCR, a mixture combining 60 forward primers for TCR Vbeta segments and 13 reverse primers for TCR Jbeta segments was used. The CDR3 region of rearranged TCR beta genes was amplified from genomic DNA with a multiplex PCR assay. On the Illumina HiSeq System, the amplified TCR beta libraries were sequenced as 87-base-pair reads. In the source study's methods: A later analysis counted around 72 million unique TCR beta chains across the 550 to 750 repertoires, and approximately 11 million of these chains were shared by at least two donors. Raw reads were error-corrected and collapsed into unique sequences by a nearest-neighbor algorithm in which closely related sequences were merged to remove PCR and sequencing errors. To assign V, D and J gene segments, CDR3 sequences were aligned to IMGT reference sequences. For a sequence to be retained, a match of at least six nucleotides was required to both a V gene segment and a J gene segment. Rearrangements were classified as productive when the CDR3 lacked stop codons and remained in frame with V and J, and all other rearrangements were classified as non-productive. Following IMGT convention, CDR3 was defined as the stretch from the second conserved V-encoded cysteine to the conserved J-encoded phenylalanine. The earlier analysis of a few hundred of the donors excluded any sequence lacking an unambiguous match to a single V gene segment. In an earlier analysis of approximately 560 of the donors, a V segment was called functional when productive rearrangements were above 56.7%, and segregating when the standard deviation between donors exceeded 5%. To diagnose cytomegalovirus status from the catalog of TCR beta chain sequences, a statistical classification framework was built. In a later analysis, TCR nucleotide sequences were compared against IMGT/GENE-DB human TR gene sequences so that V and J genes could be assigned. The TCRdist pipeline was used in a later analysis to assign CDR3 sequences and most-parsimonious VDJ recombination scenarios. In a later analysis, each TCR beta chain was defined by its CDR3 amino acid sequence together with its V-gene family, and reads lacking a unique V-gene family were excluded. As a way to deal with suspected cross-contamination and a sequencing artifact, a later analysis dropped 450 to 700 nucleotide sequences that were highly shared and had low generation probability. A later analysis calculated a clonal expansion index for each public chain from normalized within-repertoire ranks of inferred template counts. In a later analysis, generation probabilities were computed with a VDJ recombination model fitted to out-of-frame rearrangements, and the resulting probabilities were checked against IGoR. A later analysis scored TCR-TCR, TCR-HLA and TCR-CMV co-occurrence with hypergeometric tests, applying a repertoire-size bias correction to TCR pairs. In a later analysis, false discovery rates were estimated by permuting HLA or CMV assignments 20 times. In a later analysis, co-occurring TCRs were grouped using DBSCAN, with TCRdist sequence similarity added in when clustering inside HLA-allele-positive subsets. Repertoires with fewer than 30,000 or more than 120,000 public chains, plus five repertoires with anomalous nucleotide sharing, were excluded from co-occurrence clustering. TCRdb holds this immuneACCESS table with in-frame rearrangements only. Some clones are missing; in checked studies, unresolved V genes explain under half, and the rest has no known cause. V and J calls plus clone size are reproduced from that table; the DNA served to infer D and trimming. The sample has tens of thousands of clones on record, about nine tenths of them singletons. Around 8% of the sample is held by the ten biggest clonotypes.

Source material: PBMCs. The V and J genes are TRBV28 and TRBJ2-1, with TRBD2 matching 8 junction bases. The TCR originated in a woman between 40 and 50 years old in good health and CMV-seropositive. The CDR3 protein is CASSFLAGGEQFF. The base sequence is TGTGCCAGCAGTTTTCTAGCGGGCGGTGAGCAGTTCTTC. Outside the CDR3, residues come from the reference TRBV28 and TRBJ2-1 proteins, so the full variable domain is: DVKVTQSSRYLVKRTGEKVFLECVQDMDHENMFWYRQDPGLGLRLIYFSYDVKMKEKGDIPEGYSVSREKKERFSLILESASTNQTSMYLCASSFLAGGEQFFGPGTRLTVL.